The 11 T cell receptor beta chains below come from one sample, sequenced in a study of OX40 agonist ivuxolimab in advanced cancers. Sequencing used immunoSEQ multiplex PCR; TCRdb keeps in-frame clones, though not all of them. The sample consists of over 60,000 clones, 85% of them appearing once. The source was CD4+ or CD8+ T cells sorted from blood, collected in a trial of the OX40 agonist ivuxolimab. These receptors all come from an adult with an advanced solid tumor such as melanoma, head and neck, liver or kidney cancer.

V gene TRBV19 combines with J gene TRBJ2-1; D remains ambiguous. Germline lookup yields CDR1 LNHDA and CDR2 SQIVND (reference sequence). Between the trimmed V and J ends, which lost 4 bases and 3 bases, there was a span of 13 bases. The length of the CDR3 is 15 residues. Written as DNA, the CDR3 is TGTGCCAGTAGTAACCATCGACGGGTCTACAATGAGCAGTTCTTC. It translates to CASSNHRRVYNEQFF.

This chain uses TRBV13 with TRBJ1-4, with 8 bases lining up with TRBD1. Germline loops: CDR1 PRHDT, CDR2 FYEKMQ (reference sequence). The length of the CDR3 is 15 residues. V dropped 4 bases and J dropped 8; count of bases not matched to a gene: 9. The CDR3 DNA reads TGTGCCAGCAGCTCTCAGCAGGGGGCCTACGAAAAACTGTTTTTT. Protein sequence: CASSSQQGAYEKLFF. The full variable domain, its missing parts supplied by reference TRBV13 and TRBJ1-4, is AAGVIQSPRHLIKEKRETATLKCYPIPRHDTVYWYQQGPGQDPQFLISFYEKMQSDKGSIPDRFSAQQFSDYHSELNMSSLELGDSALYFCASSSQQGAYEKLFFGSGTQLSVL.

The rearrangement joins TRBV30 to TRBJ1-3; D call uncertain. V shed 0 bases and J shed 4 bases, with 4 bases lying between them. In germline, CDR1 is GTSNPN, CDR2 SVGIG (reference sequence). The CDR3 consists of 12 residues. The CDR3 protein is CAWSVQGNTIYF. The DNA of the CDR3 is TGTGCCTGGAGTGTACAGGGAAACACCATATATTTT.

The V call is TRBV30, the J call TRBJ1-2; weak D call: TRBD1 (5 bases). Germline V CDR1 and CDR2: GTSNPN, SVGIG (reference sequence). Trimming took off 7 bases at V and 8 bases at J, with 14 bases between the two ends. This CDR3 is built from 11 residues. CDR3 nucleotides: TGTGCCTTGGGACGGTTGGGGGGCTACACCTTC. Its protein product is CALGRLGGYTF.

The chain couples TRBV5-1 to TRBJ1-1, with a tentative D call TRBD1 (5 bases). The CDR3 consists of 14 residues. Trimming stripped 2 bases from V and 6 bases from J, with 14 bases between. From germline, CDR1 is SGHRS and CDR2 YFSETQ. This CDR3 is CASSLQVTGAEAFF. The CDR3 nucleotides are TGCGCCAGCAGCTTACAAGTGACGGGGGCTGAAGCTTTCTTT.

This rearrangement joins TRBV5-1 to TRBJ2-5, with unresolved D. V was cut by 6 bases and J by 5 bases, with 11 bases left in between. The CDR3 covers 12 residues. Germline CDR1 reads SGHRS; CDR2 reads YFSETQ. CDR3 residues: CASTRDRETQYF. In DNA, the CDR3 is TGCGCCAGCACGAGAGACCGGGAGACCCAGTACTTC.

This chain joins TRBV6-5 and TRBJ2-3, with 10 positions matching TRBD2. The CDR3 has 15 amino acids. From germline, CDR1 is MNHEY and CDR2 SVGAGI. V lost 5 bases to trimming and J lost 4 bases; unmatched junction nucleotides: 6. This CDR3 is CASSRLAGRADTQYF. In DNA form, the CDR3 reads TGTGCCAGCAGTAGACTAGCGGGCAGGGCAGATACGCAGTATTTT.

The chain employs TRBV7-2 and TRBJ1-3; D not certain. The germline V gene has CDR1 SGHTA and CDR2 FQGNSA. V lost 5 bases and J lost 0, with 11 bases in between. The CDR3 is 15 amino acids. CDR3: CASSPSAVSGNTIYF. The CDR3 nucleotides read TGTGCCAGCAGCCCATCGGCGGTCTCTGGAAACACCATATATTTT.

CDR3 sequence: CASSQDRTSGGLTYEQYF. The CDR3, as DNA: TGCGCCAGCAGCCAAGATCGGACTAGCGGGGGGCTCACCTACGAGCAGTACTTC. The V gene is TRBV4-3, the J gene TRBJ2-7; TRBD2 matches at 14 bases. CDR3 length equals 18 residues. The V and J ends lost 0 bases and 2 bases, in that order; junction bases with no gene match: 6. Germline-derived CDR1 and CDR2 are LGHNA and YSLEER.

This chain links TRBV19 with TRBJ2-1; TRBD2 matches at 11 bases. Germline CDR1 and CDR2: LNHDA and SQIVND (reference sequence). The CDR3 covers 16 residues. Trimming cost V 5 bases and J 4 bases; bases outside gene matches: 7. The CDR3 reads CASSGMGTSGYNEQFF. The CDR3 DNA reads TGTGCCAGTAGTGGTATGGGGACTAGCGGATACAATGAGCAGTTCTTC.

The genes are TRBV19 and TRBJ2-3; the match to TRBD2 covers 9 bases. The CDR3 has 17 residues. Germline lookup yields CDR1 LNHDA and CDR2 SQIVND (reference sequence). Trimming at V came to 1 base and at J to 4 bases, leaving 9 bases not matched to a gene. The CDR3: CASSIGAGGPAPDTQYF. The CDR3 coding sequence is TGTGCCAGTAGTATAGGTGCGGGGGGGCCCGCCCCAGATACGCAGTATTTT.